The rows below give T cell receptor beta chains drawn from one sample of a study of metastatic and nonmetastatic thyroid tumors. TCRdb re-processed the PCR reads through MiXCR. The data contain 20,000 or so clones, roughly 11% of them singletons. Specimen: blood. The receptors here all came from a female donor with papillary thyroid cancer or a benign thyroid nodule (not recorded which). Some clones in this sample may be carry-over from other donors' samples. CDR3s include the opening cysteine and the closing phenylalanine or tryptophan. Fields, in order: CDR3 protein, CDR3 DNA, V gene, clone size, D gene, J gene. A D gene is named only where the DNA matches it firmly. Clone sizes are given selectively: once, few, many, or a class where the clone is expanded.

cdr3_aa: CASSYDRGGTEAFF
cdr3_nt: TGTGCCAGCAGTTACGACAGGGGTGGAACTGAAGCTTTCTTT
v_call: TRBV6-5
clone_size: medium-sized
d_call: TRBD1
j_call: TRBJ1-1

cdr3_aa: CSAEGTDNYGYTF
cdr3_nt: TGCAGTGCTGAAGGGACGGACAACTATGGCTACACCTTC
v_call: TRBV20-1
clone_size: many
d_call: -
j_call: TRBJ1-2

cdr3_aa: CASSSGLAGDEQFF
cdr3_nt: TGTGCCAGCAGCTCGGGACTAGCGGGAGATGAGCAGTTCTTC
v_call: TRBV7-3
clone_size: many
d_call: TRBD2
j_call: TRBJ2-1

cdr3_aa: CTRSQDPATGELFF
cdr3_nt: TGCACCAGAAGCCAAGATCCCGCCACCGGGGAGCTGTTTTTT
v_call: TRBV4-1
clone_size: -
d_call: -
j_call: TRBJ2-2

cdr3_aa: CANTPLGGTGELFF
cdr3_nt: TGTGCCAACACCCCTCTGGGTGGAACCGGGGAGCTGTTTTTT
v_call: TRBV12-3/TRBV12-4
clone_size: few
d_call: -
j_call: TRBJ2-2

cdr3_aa: CASSSGLAGGFEQFF
cdr3_nt: TGTGCCAGCAGCTCCGGACTAGCGGGAGGGTTCGAGCAGTTCTTC
v_call: TRBV11-2
clone_size: many
d_call: TRBD2
j_call: TRBJ2-1

cdr3_aa: CASSLTTGELFF
cdr3_nt: TGTGCCAGCAGTTTAACTACCGGGGAGCTGTTTTTT
v_call: TRBV6-2/TRBV6-3
clone_size: many
d_call: -
j_call: TRBJ2-2

cdr3_aa: CSAEGAGEFETQYF
cdr3_nt: TGCAGCGCTGAGGGAGCGGGAGAGTTTGAGACCCAGTACTTC
v_call: TRBV20-1
clone_size: -
d_call: TRBD2
j_call: TRBJ2-5

cdr3_aa: CASSQDSSGHYNEQFF
cdr3_nt: TGCGCCAGCAGCCAAGATTCTAGCGGGCACTACAATGAGCAGTTCTTC
v_call: TRBV4-3
clone_size: many
d_call: TRBD2
j_call: TRBJ2-1

cdr3_aa: CASRLGRPGQGAADEQYF
cdr3_nt: TGTGCCAGCAGGTTAGGCAGACCGGGACAGGGGGCGGCGGACGAGCAGTACTTC
v_call: TRBV27
clone_size: medium-sized
d_call: TRBD1
j_call: TRBJ2-7

cdr3_aa: CATSDRVSNQPQHF
cdr3_nt: TGTGCCACCAGTGACAGGGTAAGCAATCAGCCCCAGCATTTT
v_call: TRBV24-1
clone_size: many
d_call: -
j_call: TRBJ1-5

cdr3_aa: CASSFSGHWGGYTF
cdr3_nt: TGTGCCAGCAGTTTCTCGGGGCATTGGGGTGGCTACACCTTC
v_call: TRBV28
clone_size: medium-sized
d_call: -
j_call: TRBJ1-2

cdr3_aa: CASSTDRDLTLYSEQFF
cdr3_nt: TGTGCCAGCAGCACAGACCGGGACCTCACGCTATACAGTGAGCAGTTCTTC
v_call: TRBV11-1
clone_size: -
d_call: -
j_call: TRBJ2-1

cdr3_aa: CSAREAWGVYTDTQYF
cdr3_nt: TGCAGTGCTAGAGAGGCGTGGGGGGTCTACACAGATACGCAGTATTTT
v_call: TRBV20-1
clone_size: many
d_call: -
j_call: TRBJ2-3

cdr3_aa: CSATTSNIQYF
cdr3_nt: TGCAGTGCTACGACTTCAAACATTCAGTACTTC
v_call: TRBV20-1
clone_size: few
d_call: -
j_call: TRBJ2-4

cdr3_aa: CASSQHMATNEKLFF
cdr3_nt: TGTGCCAGCAGCCAACACATGGCAACTAATGAAAAACTGTTTTTT
v_call: TRBV11-2
clone_size: many
d_call: -
j_call: TRBJ1-4

cdr3_aa: CASSQDRGGSFTEAFF
cdr3_nt: TGTGCCAGCAGCCAAGATCGAGGGGGCTCATTCACTGAAGCTTTCTTT
v_call: TRBV4-2
clone_size: many
d_call: TRBD1
j_call: TRBJ1-1

cdr3_aa: CSARGARGRANTGELFF
cdr3_nt: TGCAGTGCTAGAGGAGCTCGCGGGAGGGCGAACACCGGGGAGCTGTTTTTT
v_call: TRBV20-1
clone_size: many
d_call: TRBD2
j_call: TRBJ2-2

cdr3_aa: CASSSLDRNYGYTF
cdr3_nt: TGTGCCAGCAGTTCACTCGACAGAAACTATGGCTACACCTTC
v_call: TRBV7-9
clone_size: many
d_call: -
j_call: TRBJ1-2

cdr3_aa: CASSDRGDYEQYF
cdr3_nt: TGTGCCAGCAGCGACAGGGGGGACTACGAGCAGTACTTC
v_call: TRBV27
clone_size: large
d_call: TRBD1
j_call: TRBJ2-7

cdr3_aa: CASSFGVYEQYF
cdr3_nt: TGTGCCAGCAGCTTTGGTGTCTACGAGCAGTACTTC
v_call: TRBV11-2
clone_size: -
d_call: -
j_call: TRBJ2-7

cdr3_aa: CASSLEYGEKLFF
cdr3_nt: TGTGCCAGCAGCTTAGAATACGGTGAAAAACTGTTTTTT
v_call: TRBV7-9
clone_size: many
d_call: -
j_call: TRBJ1-4

cdr3_aa: CPSSLGRGGAYEQFF
cdr3_nt: TGTCCCAGCAGTTTGGGTAGAGGGGGGGCCTACGAGCAGTTCTTC
v_call: TRBV28
clone_size: once
d_call: -
j_call: TRBJ2-1

cdr3_aa: CASSVEQGASGANVLTF
cdr3_nt: TGTGCCAGCAGTGTAGAACAGGGGGCTTCTGGGGCCAACGTCCTGACTTTC
v_call: TRBV6-1
clone_size: many
d_call: TRBD1
j_call: TRBJ2-6

cdr3_aa: CAWSVAAMNTEAFF
cdr3_nt: TGTGCCTGGAGTGTAGCAGCCATGAACACTGAAGCTTTCTTT
v_call: TRBV30
clone_size: many
d_call: -
j_call: TRBJ1-1

cdr3_aa: CASRNPKGGREADTQYF
cdr3_nt: TGTGCCAGCAGAAATCCGAAAGGCGGGAGGGAGGCAGATACGCAGTATTTT
v_call: TRBV28
clone_size: many
d_call: TRBD2
j_call: TRBJ2-3

cdr3_aa: CASSPSGGREFYEQYF
cdr3_nt: TGTGCCAGCAGCCCCAGTGGGGGGAGGGAGTTCTACGAGCAGTACTTC
v_call: TRBV7-2
clone_size: many
d_call: TRBD2
j_call: TRBJ2-7

cdr3_aa: CASSFALGDGNTGELFF
cdr3_nt: TGTGCCAGCAGCTTTGCACTCGGGGATGGAAACACCGGGGAGCTGTTTTTT
v_call: TRBV5-4
clone_size: many
d_call: -
j_call: TRBJ2-2

cdr3_aa: CACSSGSSYNEQFF
cdr3_nt: TGTGCCTGCTCTAGCGGGAGCTCCTACAATGAGCAGTTCTTC
v_call: TRBV27
clone_size: medium-sized
d_call: TRBD2
j_call: TRBJ2-1

cdr3_aa: CASSLRGRINYGYTF
cdr3_nt: TGTGCCAGCAGCTTGAGGGGCCGGATCAACTATGGCTACACCTTC
v_call: TRBV5-8
clone_size: many
d_call: -
j_call: TRBJ1-2

cdr3_aa: CASSFSLADRVNTGELFF
cdr3_nt: TGTGCCAGCAGTTTCTCGCTAGCAGACAGGGTGAACACCGGGGAGCTGTTTTTT
v_call: TRBV6-6
clone_size: many
d_call: TRBD1
j_call: TRBJ2-2

cdr3_aa: CASSLEGSGELFF
cdr3_nt: TGTGCCAGCAGCTTAGAAGGAAGCGGGGAGCTGTTTTTT
v_call: TRBV7-9
clone_size: many
d_call: -
j_call: TRBJ2-2

cdr3_aa: CASSWEDLTGELFF
cdr3_nt: TGTGCCAGCAGTTGGGAAGACCTAACCGGGGAGCTGTTTTTT
v_call: TRBV6-2/TRBV6-3
clone_size: medium-sized
d_call: -
j_call: TRBJ2-2

cdr3_aa: CASSEEGGSPYNEQFF
cdr3_nt: TGTGCCAGCAGTGAAGAGGGCGGGAGCCCCTACAATGAGCAGTTCTTC
v_call: TRBV6-1
clone_size: medium-sized
d_call: TRBD2
j_call: TRBJ2-1

cdr3_aa: CASSRSWTDSQGNIQYF
cdr3_nt: TGTGCCAGCAGCAGAAGTTGGACGGACTCTCAAGGGAACATTCAGTACTTC
v_call: TRBV7-9
clone_size: -
d_call: -
j_call: TRBJ2-4

cdr3_aa: CASSTTGAGEKLFF
cdr3_nt: TGTGCCAGCAGCACGACAGGGGCAGGTGAAAAACTGTTTTTT
v_call: TRBV5-4
clone_size: -
d_call: TRBD1
j_call: TRBJ1-4

cdr3_aa: CASSPGQGKVGSYEQYF
cdr3_nt: TGTGCCAGCAGTCCCGGACAGGGTAAGGTTGGGTCCTACGAGCAGTACTTC
v_call: TRBV28
clone_size: many
d_call: TRBD1
j_call: TRBJ2-7

cdr3_aa: CASSTPWDSTPGGTYEQYF
cdr3_nt: TGTGCCAGCAGTACCCCGTGGGACAGTACACCCGGAGGGACCTACGAGCAGTACTTC
v_call: TRBV28
clone_size: few
d_call: -
j_call: TRBJ2-7

cdr3_aa: CAISEQGVRGYTF
cdr3_nt: TGTGCCATTTCGGAACAGGGGGTTCGTGGCTACACCTTC
v_call: TRBV6-2/TRBV6-3
clone_size: many
d_call: TRBD1
j_call: TRBJ1-2

cdr3_aa: CASSYSKGVIPIYGYTF
cdr3_nt: TGTGCCAGCAGTTACTCGAAAGGGGTTATCCCCATCTACGGCTACACCTTC
v_call: TRBV6-5
clone_size: many
d_call: -
j_call: TRBJ1-2

cdr3_aa: CASGDSYNEQFF
cdr3_nt: TGTGCCAGCGGAGACAGCTACAATGAGCAGTTCTTC
v_call: TRBV6-2/TRBV6-3
clone_size: many
d_call: -
j_call: TRBJ2-1

cdr3_aa: CASSEEGLSVDTQYF
cdr3_nt: TGTGCCAGCAGTGAAGAAGGACTAAGCGTGGATACGCAGTATTTT
v_call: TRBV2
clone_size: many
d_call: -
j_call: TRBJ2-3